The sequence of this T cell receptor (beta chain) was determined in a study of blood T cell repertoires in COVID-19. Whole-study context: PBMCs, B-cell-depleted T cells, or T cells provided the cDNA or gDNA that made up the material.

The CDR3 is 15 residues long. Germline-derived CDR1 and CDR2 are MDHEN and SYDVKM. V was pared by 3 bases and J by 3 bases, with 2 bases of the junction left unmatched. Sequencing was performed with immunoSEQ multiplex PCR; in TCRdb, only in-frame clones are kept and a portion is missing. The sample holds about 120,000 clones; more than 75% are singletons and the top ten take 11%. There are a few counts of this clone. This sequence joins TRBV28 and TRBJ1-4; 9 bases fit TRBD1. The source material was peripheral blood. The TCR was taken from a woman in her seventies with COVID-19, enrolled during active disease. The CDR3 bases are TGTGCCAGCAGTTTTGGGGACAGGGCTAATGAAAAACTGTTTTTT. It yields the protein CASSFGDRANEKLFF. The full variable domain, in which reference TRBV28 and TRBJ1-4 provide the parts outside the CDR3, is DVKVTQSSRYLVKRTGEKVFLECVQDMDHENMFWYRQDPGLGLRLIYFSYDVKMKEKGDIPEGYSVSREKKERFSLILESASTNQTSMYLCASSFGDRANEKLFFGSGTQLSVL.